This passage covers 13 T cell receptor beta chains from one sample sequenced in a study of CD8+CD57+ T cells in acquired aplastic anemia. Those patients picked for sequencing had displayed CD8+CD57+ cell expansion on flow cytometry. It was genomic DNA that served as the template for profiling TCR beta VDJ and CDR3. TCRdb passed the reads through MiXCR, listing each CDR3 protein once. The sample yields more than 150,000 distinct CDR3 sequences, about half seen once. Sequences were obtained from sorted CD4+, CD8+, or CD8+CD57+ T cells (not recorded which) from PBMCs. These receptors originate from a human donor with aplastic anemia.

The rearrangement joins TRBV7-3 to TRBJ1-5; D is perhaps TRBD1 (5 bases). CDR1 and CDR2 from the germline V gene are SGHTA and FQGTGA. The length of the CDR3 is 16 residues. The germline V and J ends were trimmed by 5 bases and 1 base, with 15 bases remaining between them. The DNA for the CDR3 is TGTGCCAGCAGCCCTGGGGGGGGGGACAGCAATCAGCCCCAGCATTTT. This sequence encodes CASSPGGGDSNQPQHF.

Regarding this clonotype: The missing conserved phenylalanine or tryptophan at the end of this CDR3 makes a read error likely. The rearrangement uses TRBV6-5 and TRBJ1-1, with D unresolved. CDR1 and CDR2 from the germline V gene are MNHEY and SVGAGI. Trimming pared 2 bases from V and 5 bases from J, leaving 9 bases between. This CDR3 has 13 amino acids. The chain's CDR3 is CASSYDPRTEAFL. CDR3 DNA: TGTGCCAGCAGTTACGACCCTAGGACTGAAGCTTTCCTT.

In this sample, this clonotype turned up a few times. The V gene is TRBV15, the J gene TRBJ2-3, with D possibly matching TRBD2 (6 bases). This CDR3 region has 12 residues. V gave up 3 bases and J gave up 5 bases, with 6 bases separating them. Germline loops: CDR1 LNHNV, CDR2 YYDKDF (reference sequence). CDR3 nucleotide sequence: TGTGCCACCAGCAGGCGGGGAGATACGCAGTATTTT. Its translation: CATSRRGDTQYF.

In this sample, this clonotype turned up a few times. The chain joins TRBV2 to TRBJ1-4; D may be TRBD1 (5 bases). The CDR3 has 14 amino acids. Looked up from germline, CDR1 is SNHLY and CDR2 is FYNNEI. V lost 5 bases to trimming and J lost 7 bases, with 14 bases between them. DNA of the CDR3: TGTGCCAGCAGTACTCCGGGACTGGCTGAAAAACTGTTTTTT. Protein sequence: CASSTPGLAEKLFF.

The V and J genes are TRBV19 and TRBJ1-1; D perhaps matches TRBD1 (5 bases). V dropped 7 bases and J dropped 5 bases, with 11 bases sitting between them. The CDR3 consists of 12 residues. From germline, CDR1 is LNHDA and CDR2 SQIVND (reference sequence). The CDR3 DNA is TGTGCCAGTACTCGGGGGTATACTGAAGCTTTCTTT. Encoded protein: CASTRGYTEAFF.

This clonotype came up many times. As DNA, the CDR3 is TGTGCCAGCAGCTCCGCCCGGGACAGGGGGTCCGGGGAGCTGTTTTTT. This translates into CASSSARDRGSGELFF. The chain employs TRBV9 and TRBJ2-2; TRBD1 agrees at 11 bases. The CDR3 is made up of 16 amino acids. V shed 4 bases, J shed 6 bases, and the junction held 8 bases outside the gene matches. Per germline, CDR1 SGDLS and CDR2 YYNGEE.

This sequence joins TRBV20-1 and TRBJ2-1; D ambiguous. The CDR3 runs to 12 residues. V dropped 2 bases and J dropped 7 bases, with 9 bases sitting between them. CDR1 and CDR2 (germline): DFQATT, SNEGSKA (reference sequence). The CDR3: CSARLVENEQFF. CDR3 coding DNA: TGCAGTGCTAGACTAGTTGAGAATGAGCAGTTCTTC.

This clonotype was counted between two and nine times. The chain is built from TRBV15 and TRBJ1-2; D gene unclear. Germline V gene data show CDR1 as LNHNV and CDR2 as YYDKDF (reference sequence). Trimming cost V 4 bases and J 0 bases, with 12 bases left between them. There are 15 residues in the CDR3. The CDR3 spells CATSTRGAPNYGYTF. The CDR3 coding sequence is TGTGCCACCAGCACCCGGGGAGCACCTAACTATGGCTACACCTTC.

The sample holds many counts of this clonotype. The chain links TRBV19 to TRBJ2-7; the D is unclear. This CDR3 has 13 residues. V lost 0 bases, J lost 6 bases, and 9 bases lay in between. CDR1 LNHDA and CDR2 SQIVND come from the germline V gene (reference sequence). The CDR3 reads CASSIDLGGEQYF. The CDR3 nucleotides are TGTGCCAGTAGTATAGATCTAGGTGGCGAGCAGTACTTC.

In its sample, this clonotype was seen a few times. V gene TRBV2 combines with J gene TRBJ2-7, with unresolved D. The CDR3 contains 14 residues. V lost 4 bases, J lost 4 bases, and 14 bases lay in between. Germline CDR1 SNHLY, CDR2 FYNNEI. The CDR3 DNA follows: TGTGCCAGCAGTGGGCAGGTTGCTTTATACGAGCAGTACTTC. The encoded protein is CASSGQVALYEQYF.

The chain joins TRBV10-3 to TRBJ2-7; TRBD2 agrees at 7 bases. Germline V gene data show CDR1 as ENHRY and CDR2 as SYGVKD. This CDR3 comprises 14 residues. Trimming at V came to 0 bases and at J to 7 bases, leaving 6 bases not matched to a gene. CDR3 residues: CAISESGGDLEQYF. CDR3 nucleotides: TGTGCCATCAGTGAGTCGGGAGGGGATCTTGAGCAGTACTTC.

The chain uses TRBV7-9 and TRBJ1-1; D remains ambiguous. V was pared by 1 base and J by 0 bases, with 6 bases between. CDR3 length equals 14 residues. The germline gives CDR1 SEHNR, CDR2 FQNEAQ (reference sequence). The CDR3 protein is CASSLDTVNTEAFF. The CDR3 nucleotides read TGTGCCAGCAGCTTAGACACGGTGAACACTGAAGCTTTCTTT. Supplemented by reference TRBV7-9 and TRBJ1-1, the full variable domain reads DTGVSQNPRHKITKRGQNVTFRCDPISEHNRLYWYRQTLGQGPEFLTYFQNEAQLEKSRLLSDRFSAERPKGSFSTLEIQRTEQGDSAMYLCASSLDTVNTEAFFGQGTRLTVV.

This clonotype was counted a single time. The chain employs TRBV10-2 and TRBJ1-5, with a weak D call TRBD1 (5 bases). This CDR3 contains 16 residues. CDR1 is WSHSY and CDR2 is SAAADI in the germline V gene. V was trimmed by 3 bases and J by 1 base, leaving 13 bases between them. Here the CDR3 DNA reads TGCGCCAGCAGTGACAGGGAACACCTGAGCAATCAGCCCCAGCATTTT. Its protein is CASSDREHLSNQPQHF.